The T cell receptor (beta chain) under discussion was sequenced for a study of identical twins (dated by TCRdb to about 2016). Concerning the study at large: To test whether fetal clonotypes persist, the study used deep sequencing on TCR alpha and beta repertoires from monozygotic twins, unrelated adults of various ages, and cord blood. Replicate twin experiments were performed at different times using different library preparation protocols to rule out contamination.

All donors were healthy Caucasians. The study also sequenced three unrelated non-twin adults: a male aged 18 to 30, a male aged 50 to 59 and a female aged 50 to 59. Miltenyi CD45RO+ enrichment and human naive T-cell isolation kits were used to isolate memory (CD45RO+) and naive T cells from PBMC. Findings and caveats that apply to the study as a whole: Compared with coincidental sharing between unrelated individuals, an excess of low generation-probability sequences was observed among out-of-frame TCR alpha sequences shared between twins. Recombination models systematically underestimated out-of-frame TCR alpha sharing in monozygotic twins but agreed with sharing between unrelated individuals. The excess sharing between twins in beta out-of-frame sequences was weaker because fewer shared sequences reduced the signal-to-noise ratio. Because the same donors could not be followed over many years, the conclusions relied on cross-sectional statistical analysis. Fewer insertions were carried by abundant cord blood beta clonotypes; a weaker similar trend was observed in young adult naive repertoires, while no such trend was observed in memory repertoires. Invariant T cells such as MAIT and iNKT could partly confound zero-insertion analyses, although diverse VJ usage argued against such confounding for most clonotypes.

The receptor library was made with 5' RACE. Data came from an Illumina HiSeq 2000. A universal primer binding site was added through template switching, and the final cDNA carried a unique molecular identifier so that TCR cDNA molecules could be counted accurately. Specific primers in the conserved constant-segment region were used to synthesize first-strand cDNA for TCR alpha and beta chains. To control for contamination, every cDNA library was double barcoded, receiving both a SMART-Mk sample barcode and Illumina barcodes. Two successive PCR steps introduced TruSeq adapter sequences along with Illumina sample barcodes. The Illumina HiSeq platform was used with custom primers to sequence TCR alpha and beta cDNA libraries. The authors' pipeline ran thus. Unique molecular identifiers were extracted from raw reads with MiGEC, and CDR3 positions were determined with MiXCR. For each individual, recombination models were inferred using an EM algorithm with the repgenHMM and IGoR tools. The tcR package in R was used for shared clonotype analysis, with sharing normalized by the product of cloneset sizes. To study raw recombination free of thymic and clonal selection effects, out-of-frame nonproductive sequences were analyzed. TCRdb redid the processing of the public reads, applying fastp at Q25 and MiXCR, and retained in-frame beta chains. Entries that share a CDR3 protein sequence are merged under the most common genes and DNA. These V and J calls rely on TCRdb rather than the paper's analysis. A total of some 710,000 distinct CDR3 sequences appear in this sample, less than 7% of them only once. 1.5% to 2% of the sample comes from the top ten.

This clonotype was counted many times. Its target antigen remains unknown. The record has no base qualities; no much larger clone is one base away. Via the germline V gene, CDR1 is SGHVS and CDR2 FQNEAQ. Trimmed from V: 4 bases; trimmed from J: 3 bases; junction bases lacking a gene match: 3. Including the terminal cysteine and phenylalanine, the CDR3 comprises 14 residues. Left in the record is the CDR3 DNA by itself, 42 bases read in frame from the first base. The receptor comes from a man aged 18 to 29 in good health. What was sequenced was naive T cells sorted from blood. The cell subset or site label for this specimen denotes: cells isolated with a human naive T-cell isolation kit. The chain links TRBV7-8 with TRBJ2-5, and TRBD1 aligns with 9 junction nucleotides. The CDR3 has the sequence CASSSGQGEETQYF. The DNA reads TGTGCCAGCAGCTCGGGACAGGGAGAAGAGACCCAGTACTTC.